One sample yielded the 20 T cell receptor beta chains listed below, sequenced in a study of blood T cell repertoires in COVID-19. Libraries were prepared by immunoSEQ multiplex PCR; TCRdb keeps only in-frame clonotypes and omits some of them. The sample lists about 200,000 clones, about 90% occurring once. The sample was peripheral blood. The origin of the receptors is a man between 18 and 35 years old with active or convalescent COVID-19.

The J gene is TRBJ1-2, the V gene TRBV19; 8 bases align to TRBD1. The CDR3 covers 16 residues. From germline, CDR1 is LNHDA and CDR2 SQIVND (reference sequence). The ends lost 5 bases at V and 8 bases at J; junction bases unmatched: 16. CDR3 in DNA: TGTGCCAGTAGTCCTCAATCCCCGGACAGGGTAGGCGGCTACACCTTC. This encodes CASSPQSPDRVGGYTF. The whole variable domain, filled in from reference TRBV19 and TRBJ1-2, reads DGGITQSPKYLFRKEGQNVTLSCEQNLNHDAMYWYRQDPGQGLRLIYYSQIVNDFQKGDIAEGYSVSREKKESFPLTVTSAQKNPTAFYLCASSPQSPDRVGGYTFGSGTRLTVV.

The V and J genes are TRBV3-1 (or the pseudogene TRBV3-2) and TRBJ2-1, with D maybe TRBD2 (6 bases). V lost 1 base and J lost 0, with 10 bases in between. The length of the CDR3 is 16 residues. Per the germline V gene, CDR1 is LGHDT and CDR2 is YNNKEL (reference sequence). Here the CDR3 DNA reads TGTGCCAGCAGCCAAGGTCTCGGGGGCTCCTACAATGAGCAGTTCTTC. As protein: CASSQGLGGSYNEQFF.

The chain recombines TRBV6-5 with TRBJ1-1; perhaps TRBD1 as D (6 bases). Trimming left V 2 bases short and J 2 bases short, with 9 bases between. The CDR3 contains 14 residues. The germline V gene has CDR1 MNHEY and CDR2 SVGAGI. CDR3 loop: CASSYGGKNTEAFF. The CDR3 DNA follows: TGTGCCAGCAGTTACGGGGGCAAAAACACTGAAGCTTTCTTT.

This clone was seen more than once but under ten times. J is TRBJ2-2 and V is TRBV9; 8 nucleotides align to TRBD2. V gave up 4 bases and J gave up 6 bases; unmatched junction bases: 14. The CDR3 has 17 residues. The germline CDR1 and CDR2 sequences are SGDLS and YYNGEE. CDR3 loop: CASSPPWGGGSAGELFF. In DNA, the CDR3 is TGTGCCAGCAGCCCCCCCTGGGGCGGGGGGTCAGCCGGGGAGCTGTTTTTT.

The rearrangement links TRBV5-6 to TRBJ1-1; D may be TRBD1 (6 bases). Trimming left V 0 bases short and J 6 bases short, with 9 bases between. The CDR3 consists of 13 residues. Looked up from germline, CDR1 is SGHDT and CDR2 is YYEEEE. As DNA, the CDR3 is TGTGCCAGCAGCTTGGACAGGGCGGCTGAAGCTTTCTTT. Amino acid sequence: CASSLDRAAEAFF.

The rearrangement joins TRBV18 to TRBJ1-6; perhaps TRBD1 as D (5 bases). Germline lookup yields CDR1 KGHSH and CDR2 LQKENI. The CDR3 consists of 16 residues. V lost 2 bases and J lost 7, with 15 bases in between. DNA of the CDR3: TGTGCCAGCTCACCAAACCAAGGGGCCTCGAATTCACCCCTCCACTTT. Residues: CASSPNQGASNSPLHF.

The genes are TRBV7-2 and TRBJ2-7; 11 bases are shared with TRBD2. Germline values: CDR1 SGHTA, CDR2 FQGNSA. CDR3 length equals 16 residues. After removal of 5 bases from V and 4 bases from J, the junction contained 10 bases not matched to a gene. CDR3 residues: CASSNSGRAGAYEQYF. As DNA, the CDR3 is TGTGCCAGCAGCAATAGCGGGAGGGCCGGGGCTTACGAGCAGTACTTC.

The genes are TRBV12-3 or TRBV12-4 and TRBJ1-2; 7 nucleotides align to TRBD1. The CDR3 runs 11 residues. The junction had 4 bases not matched to a gene; V was cut back by 7 bases and J by 8 bases. The DNA of the CDR3 is TGTGCCAGCAAAAACAGGGGCGGCTACACCTTC. It specifies CASKNRGGYTF.

This clone was recorded only once. The chain uses TRBV5-3 and TRBJ1-1; D unresolved. Being an ORF, TRBV5-3 has a function that is uncertain. V was shortened by 2 bases and J by 1 base, with 9 bases between the two germline ends. The length of the CDR3 is 14 residues. The CDR3 region is CARSFPVPNTEAFF. In nucleotides, the CDR3 is TGTGCCAGAAGCTTTCCCGTCCCGAACACTGAAGCTTTCTTT.

This chain connects TRBV29-1 to TRBJ1-1; 8 nucleotides agree with TRBD1. Germline lookup yields CDR1 SQVTM and CDR2 ANQGSEA. The ends lost 7 bases at V and 2 bases at J; junction bases unmatched: 12. This CDR3 region has 15 residues. CDR3 DNA: TGCAGCGGCATGCCCTGGGGACAGGCAAACACTGAAGCTTTCTTT. Translated: CSGMPWGQANTEAFF.

The chain is built from TRBV5-4 and TRBJ1-2, with 7 positions matching TRBD1. The CDR3 contains 14 residues. J lost 3 bases, V lost 4 bases, and 6 bases had no gene match. Germline CDR1 and CDR2: SGHNT and YYREEE (reference sequence). CDR3 DNA sequence: TGTGCCAGCAGCCCTCCGGGACAGCACTATGGCTACACCTTC. It is translated as CASSPPGQHYGYTF.

This chain uses TRBV6-4 with TRBJ2-1; a possible D gene is TRBD2 (5 bases). The ends were cut back, 3 bases at V and 6 bases at J, with 18 bases in the middle. The germline V gene encodes CDR1 MRHNA and CDR2 SNTAGT. This CDR3 has 16 residues. CDR3 region: CASSEIWRAPRNEQFF. DNA of the CDR3: TGTGCCAGCAGTGAAATATGGCGGGCCCCCCGCAATGAGCAGTTCTTC.

The rearrangement uses TRBV19 and TRBJ1-1, with D perhaps TRBD1 (6 bases). Trimming cost V 4 bases and J 8 bases, with 20 bases left between them. The V gene's germline CDR1 is LNHDA and CDR2 SQIVND (reference sequence). The CDR3 is made up of 15 amino acids. The CDR3 spells CASSTRRGGNLEAFF. The CDR3 DNA follows: TGTGCCAGTAGTACCCGACGAGGGGGAAATCTCGAAGCTTTCTTT. The whole variable domain, filled in from reference TRBV19 and TRBJ1-1, reads DGGITQSPKYLFRKEGQNVTLSCEQNLNHDAMYWYRQDPGQGLRLIYYSQIVNDFQKGDIAEGYSVSREKKESFPLTVTSAQKNPTAFYLCASSTRRGGNLEAFFGQGTRLTVV.

The J gene is TRBJ1-6, the V gene TRBV7-2; weak D call: TRBD1 (5 bases). CDR3 size: 15 residues. Looked up from germline, CDR1 is SGHTA and CDR2 is FQGNSA. The ends were cut back, 1 base at V and 8 bases at J, with 12 bases in the middle. CDR3 residues: CASSLGGERHSPLHF. CDR3 DNA sequence: TGTGCCAGCAGCTTAGGGGGGGAGCGGCATTCACCCCTCCACTTT. Combining the CDR3 with reference TRBV7-2 and TRBJ1-6 gives the whole variable domain GAGVSQSPSNKVTEKGKDVELRCDPISGHTALYWYRQSLGQGLEFLIYFQGNSAPDKSGLPSDRFSAERTGGSVSTLTIQRTQQEDSAVYLCASSLGGERHSPLHFGNGTRLTVT.

This chain joins TRBV7-2 and TRBJ1-6; 7 bases match TRBD1. V shed 1 base, J shed 9 bases, and the junction held 6 bases outside the gene matches. The CDR3 contains 15 residues. Germline V lookup: CDR1 SGHTA, CDR2 FQGNSA. The CDR3 reads CASSLGTGFGSPLHF. The CDR3 DNA is TGTGCCAGCAGCTTAGGGACAGGTTTCGGTTCACCCCTCCACTTT. The full variable domain, in which reference TRBV7-2 and TRBJ1-6 provide the parts outside the CDR3, is GAGVSQSPSNKVTEKGKDVELRCDPISGHTALYWYRQSLGQGLEFLIYFQGNSAPDKSGLPSDRFSAERTGGSVSTLTIQRTQQEDSAVYLCASSLGTGFGSPLHFGNGTRLTVT.

The chain recombines TRBV6-6 with TRBJ2-1, with 8 bases fitting TRBD2. The CDR3 runs 16 residues. CDR1 and CDR2 from the germline V gene are MNHNY and SVGAGI (reference sequence). V gave up 6 bases and J gave up 7 bases; unmatched junction bases: 14. The CDR3 loop is CASSPRAGLVKNEQFF. As DNA, the CDR3 is TGTGCCAGCAGCCCAAGAGCGGGACTAGTAAAGAATGAGCAGTTCTTC.

The CDR3 loop reads CASSIIAGTGCQPQHF. The DNA for the CDR3 is TGTGCCAGCAGCATAATTGCCGGGACAGGGTGTCAGCCCCAGCATTTT. This rearrangement joins TRBV21-1 to TRBJ1-5; TRBD1 is the table's D call and was not checked against the DNA. TRBV21-1 is deemed a pseudogene. The CDR3 has 16 amino acids.

The CDR3 sequence is CASSKVGTGGNTEAFF. The CDR3 DNA is TGTGCCAGCAGCAAAGTGGGGACAGGAGGGAACACTGAAGCTTTCTTT. The V call is TRBV21-1, the J call TRBJ1-1; the listed D gene, TRBD1, was not tested against the DNA. TRBV21-1 is shown as a pseudogene. CDR3 size: 16 residues.

The V gene is TRBV5-6, the J gene TRBJ2-7; D gene ambiguous. V lost 1 base, J lost 2 bases, and 10 bases lay in between. The CDR3 is 14 amino acids. Germline values: CDR1 SGHDT, CDR2 YYEEEE. CDR3 bases: TGTGCCAGCAGCTTGAGACTGTACGCCTACGAGCAGTACTTC. It yields the protein CASSLRLYAYEQYF. The whole variable domain, remainder taken from reference TRBV5-6 and TRBJ2-7, is DAGVTQSPTHLIKTRGQQVTLRCSPKSGHDTVSWYQQALGQGPQFIFQYYEEEERQRGNFPDRFSGHQFPNYSSELNVNALLLGDSALYLCASSLRLYAYEQYFGPGTRLTVT.

The table lists this clone with a count of one. J is TRBJ1-4 and V is TRBV27, with TRBD1 matching 9 bases. V was pared by 4 bases and J by 7 bases, with 10 bases of the junction left unmatched. The CDR3 has 16 amino acids. CDR1 MNHEY and CDR2 SMNVEV come from the germline V gene (reference sequence). CDR3 bases: TGTGCCAGCAGTTCCTTTGAACAGGGGGCGAGTGAAAAACTGTTTTTT. It encodes CASSSFEQGASEKLFF.